The 22 T cell receptor beta chains given below trace back to one sample, sequenced in a study of T cell repertoires in cytomegalovirus infection. Each CDR3 protein gets one entry after TCRdb re-called the reads with MiXCR. Altogether roughly 500,000 distinct CDR3 sequences are present, roughly 34% being singletons, with the ten largest covering around a sixth. These receptors' targets are unknown. Here the sequenced sample was cultured PBMCs, taken from culture after CMV antigen stimulation. Every receptor here comes from a human donor in good health (CMV status not recorded). Some clones in this sample may be carry-over from other donors' samples.

The chain couples TRBV12-3 or TRBV12-4 to TRBJ2-7; D is ambiguous. This CDR3 contains 11 residues. Trimming took 2 bases from V and 10 from J, leaving 9 bases between them. CDR3 DNA sequence: TGTGCCAGCAGTTTACGGGCAGAACAGTACTTC. Its translation: CASSLRAEQYF.

This clonotype was counted only a few times. This chain connects TRBV19 to TRBJ2-5; D is ambiguous. The V end lost 6 bases, the J end lost 2 bases, and 16 bases lay between the germline ends. The CDR3 length is 15 residues. Germline V gene data show CDR1 as LNHDA and CDR2 as SQIVND (reference sequence). The CDR3 is CASSDRAEYQETQYF. The CDR3 coding sequence is TGTGCCAGTAGCGACCGGGCGGAGTATCAAGAGACCCAGTACTTC. The variable domain in full, completed from reference TRBV19 and TRBJ2-5, reads DGGITQSPKYLFRKEGQNVTLSCEQNLNHDAMYWYRQDPGQGLRLIYYSQIVNDFQKGDIAEGYSVSREKKESFPLTVTSAQKNPTAFYLCASSDRAEYQETQYFGPGTRLLVL.

The chain recombines TRBV20-1 with TRBJ2-5; tentative D call: TRBD1 (6 bases). V was trimmed by 6 bases and J by 1 base, leaving 15 bases between them. Germline CDR1 and CDR2: DFQATT and SNEGSKA (reference sequence). This CDR3 is built from 14 residues. CDR3 in amino acids: CSAARRTAQETQYF. CDR3 coding DNA: TGCAGTGCCGCAAGACGGACAGCCCAAGAGACCCAGTACTTC.

This clonotype has more than one count but fewer than ten. The chain couples TRBV12-3 or TRBV12-4 to TRBJ2-7, with 10 bases matching TRBD2. The V segment lost 7 bases and the J segment 5 bases; nucleotides outside the gene matches: 11. The CDR3 length is 15 residues. The CDR3 spells CASNPRLAGVHEQYV. The CDR3 DNA sequence: TGTGCCAGCAACCCACGGCTAGCGGGAGTGCACGAGCAGTACGTC.

The chain couples TRBV28 to TRBJ2-5, with D possibly TRBD2 on 6 matching bases. Germline V gene lookup returns CDR1 MDHEN and CDR2 SYDVKM. V shed 7 bases and J shed 2 bases, with 14 bases lying between them. CDR3 length: 14 amino acids. For the CDR3, the DNA is TGTGCCAGCACTCTCAGCGGGTATCAAGAGACCCAGTACTTC. This sequence encodes CASTLSGYQETQYF. Combining the CDR3 with reference TRBV28 and TRBJ2-5 gives the whole variable domain DVKVTQSSRYLVKRTGEKVFLECVQDMDHENMFWYRQDPGLGLRLIYFSYDVKMKEKGDIPEGYSVSREKKERFSLILESASTNQTSMYLCASTLSGYQETQYFGPGTRLLVL.

This clonotype has only a few counts. This rearrangement joins TRBV12-3 or TRBV12-4 to TRBJ1-2, with D unresolved. This CDR3 has 12 residues. The V end was cut by 6 bases, the J end by 7 bases, with 12 bases between. Written as DNA, the CDR3 is TGTGCCAGCAGAACAACGGGTTCTGGCTACACCTTC. It translates to CASRTTGSGYTF.

This chain joins TRBV4-1 and TRBJ2-1; D might be TRBD1 or TRBD2, each matching 5 bases. The CDR3 consists of 15 residues. With 4 bases removed from V and 4 bases from J, the gap between germline ends came to 14 bases. Germline V gene data show CDR1 as MGHRA and CDR2 as YSYEKL. As DNA, the CDR3 is TGCGCCAGCAGCCCTCTAGGGACGACGTACAATGAGCAGTTCTTC. Encoded protein: CASSPLGTTYNEQFF.

Regarding this clonotype: A much bigger clone sits one base away, suggesting this may be a read error. This CDR3 reads CASSSGTGPYEQYF. The CDR3, as DNA: TGTGCCAGCAGTTCCGGGACAGGCCCCTACGAGCAGTACTTC. The rearrangement joins TRBV6-2 or TRBV6-3 to TRBJ2-7; 8 bases line up with TRBD1. The CDR3 has 14 residues. Trimming removed 4 bases from V and 2 bases from J; junction bases left unmatched: 4. Germline CDR1 MNHEY, CDR2 SVGEGT.

This clonotype was seen a handful of times. Its ends do not fully match the called genes, so a read error is possible. This chain's CDR3 is CATKGTGANAEAFF. The CDR3 nucleotides are TGTGCCACCAAGGGAACAGGGGCGAACGCTGAAGCTTTCTTT. The genes are TRBV24-1 and TRBJ1-1; 7 bases match TRBD1. Germline-derived CDR1 and CDR2 are KGHDR and SFDVKD. There are 14 residues in the CDR3.

The rearrangement uses TRBV5-4 and TRBJ2-1, with 7 bases fitting TRBD2. CDR1 and CDR2 (germline): SGHNT, YYREEE (reference sequence). The CDR3 spans 15 residues. Trimming cost V 2 bases and J 8 bases; bases outside gene matches: 10. This CDR3 reads CASSFKGGSTYEQFF. CDR3 in DNA: TGTGCCAGCAGCTTTAAGGGAGGGTCGACCTATGAGCAGTTCTTC.

CDR3 nucleotides: TGCAGCGTTTGGGGGAGCTTCAATGAGCAGTTCTTC. Encoded protein: CSVWGSFNEQFF. This chain links TRBV29-1 with TRBJ2-1, with D perhaps being TRBD1 or TRBD2 (5 bases each). Germline CDR1 SQVTM, CDR2 ANQGSEA. Trimming left V 5 bases short and J 6 bases short, with 11 bases between. The CDR3 loop spans 12 amino acids.

In this sample, this clonotype turned up a few times. The J gene is TRBJ2-5, the V gene TRBV7-6; 9 bases are shared with TRBD1. Germline lookup yields CDR1 SGHVS and CDR2 FNYEAQ. V shed 5 bases, J shed 5 bases, and the junction held 9 bases outside the gene matches. This CDR3 region has 15 residues. CDR3 residues: CASSPTGGWAETQYF. The DNA for the CDR3 is TGTGCCAGCAGCCCCACAGGGGGCTGGGCGGAGACCCAGTACTTC. Using reference TRBV7-6 and TRBJ2-5 for the parts outside the CDR3, the full variable domain is GAGVSQSPRYKVTKRGQDVALRCDPISGHVSLYWYRQALGQGPEFLTYFNYEAQQDKSGLPNDRFSAERPEGSISTLTIQRTEQRDSAMYRCASSPTGGWAETQYFGPGTRLLVL.

This clonotype appeared many times. The rearrangement uses TRBV7-2 and TRBJ2-4; D might be TRBD2 (5 bases). This CDR3 comprises 14 residues. Germline V CDR1 and CDR2: SGHTA, FQGNSA. The V gene lost 1 base and the J gene lost 5 bases, with 9 bases spanning the gap. CDR3 protein: CASSLGQRENIQYF. The CDR3 DNA reads as TGTGCCAGCAGCTTAGGGCAGAGGGAAAACATTCAGTACTTC.

By share, this clonotype ranks as medium-sized. V and J are TRBV7-9 and TRBJ1-2; 8 bases agree with TRBD1. Trimming at V came to 5 bases and at J to 5 bases, leaving 13 bases not matched to a gene. The CDR3 runs to 16 residues. Germline loops: CDR1 SEHNR, CDR2 FQNEAQ (reference sequence). The CDR3: CASSLKPDRDGYGYTF. For the CDR3, the DNA is TGTGCCAGCAGCCTGAAGCCGGACAGGGATGGGTATGGCTACACCTTC.

This clonotype was counted a few times. The J gene is TRBJ1-1, the V gene TRBV12-3 or TRBV12-4, with 7 bases identical to TRBD1. Unmatched junction bases numbered 7, after V lost 3 bases and J lost 6 bases. The CDR3 covers 14 residues. The CDR3 nucleotides read TGTGCCAGCAGTTTGACGGGAAGGGGGCCTGAAGCTTTCTTT. Translated: CASSLTGRGPEAFF.

The chain recombines TRBV5-5 with TRBJ2-3; possibly TRBD2 for D (6 bases). This CDR3 is 14 amino acids long. V was clipped by 3 bases and J by 2 bases, with 10 bases between them. Germline V lookup: CDR1 SGHKS, CDR2 YYEKEE (reference sequence). CDR3 region: CASSSGDFTDTQYF. The CDR3 DNA follows: TGTGCCAGCAGCTCGGGGGACTTCACAGATACGCAGTATTTT.

This clonotype has a count of ten or more. The rearrangement links TRBV6-1 to TRBJ2-5, with D unclear. V lost 7 bases and J 5 bases, leaving 14 bases between the germline ends. CDR3 length: 13 residues. The germline CDR1 and CDR2 sequences are MNHNS and SASEGT. CDR3 nucleotides: TGTGCCAGCACCTTAGGGTATCGGGAGACCCAGTACTTC. As protein: CASTLGYRETQYF.

The rearrangement joins TRBV7-8 to TRBJ2-2; D is perhaps TRBD2 (6 bases). The CDR3 spans 13 residues. Germline V gene sequence: CDR1 SGHVS, CDR2 FQNEAQ. The V gene lost 5 bases and the J gene lost 7 bases, with 11 bases spanning the gap. The chain's CDR3 is CASSPPGSGELFF. In nucleotides, the CDR3 is TGTGCCAGCAGCCCCCCCGGGAGCGGGGAGCTGTTTTTT.

V gene TRBV20-1 combines with J gene TRBJ1-1; D call uncertain. Germline-derived CDR1 and CDR2 are DFQATT and SNEGSKA (reference sequence). CDR3 length: 14 residues. The V end lost 3 bases, the J end lost 0 bases, and 11 bases lay between the germline ends. The CDR3 bases are TGCAGTGCTAGTCGGTTGGTTCTGAACACTGAAGCTTTCTTT. This translates into CSASRLVLNTEAFF.

This chain joins TRBV6-1 and TRBJ2-1; perhaps D is TRBD1 or TRBD2 (5 bases each). Trimming cost V 5 bases and J 9 bases, with 14 bases left between them. Per the germline V gene, CDR1 is MNHNS and CDR2 is SASEGT. CDR3 length: 13 residues. The CDR3 spells CASSSHRRAEQFF. The CDR3 DNA sequence: TGTGCCAGCAGTTCCCACAGGCGGGCTGAGCAGTTCTTC.

The table lists this clonotype with a few counts. The chain combines TRBV12-3 or TRBV12-4 with TRBJ1-1; D is possibly TRBD1 (5 bases). The CDR3 sequence is 13 residues long. Trimming took off 1 base at V and 7 bases at J, with 10 bases between the two ends. DNA for the CDR3: TGTGCCAGCAGTTTAGTATGGGGGGGTGAAGCTTTCTTT. It specifies CASSLVWGGEAFF.

This chain uses TRBV11-3 with TRBJ2-1; 7 nucleotides line up with TRBD2. V was clipped by 1 base and J by 10 bases; unmatched bases: 7. The germline CDR1 and CDR2 sequences are SGHNT and YENEEA. The CDR3 contains 14 residues. The CDR3, as DNA: TGTGCCAGCAGCTTAGGAGGGAGGGAACGGGAGCAGTTCTTC. It translates to CASSLGGREREQFF.